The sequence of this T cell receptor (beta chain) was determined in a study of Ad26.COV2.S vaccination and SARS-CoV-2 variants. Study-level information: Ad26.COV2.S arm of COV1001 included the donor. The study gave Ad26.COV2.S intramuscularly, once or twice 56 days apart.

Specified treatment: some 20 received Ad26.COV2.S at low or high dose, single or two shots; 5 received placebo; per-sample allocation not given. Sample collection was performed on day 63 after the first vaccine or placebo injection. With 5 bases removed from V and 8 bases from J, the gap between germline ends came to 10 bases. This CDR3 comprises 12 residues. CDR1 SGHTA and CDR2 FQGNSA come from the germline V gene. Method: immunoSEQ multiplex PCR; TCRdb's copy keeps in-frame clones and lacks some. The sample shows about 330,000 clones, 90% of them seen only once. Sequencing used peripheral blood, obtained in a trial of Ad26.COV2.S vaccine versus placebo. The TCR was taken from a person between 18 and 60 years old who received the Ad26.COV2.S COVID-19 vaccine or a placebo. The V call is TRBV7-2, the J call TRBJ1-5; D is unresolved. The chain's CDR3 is CASSPQREPQHF. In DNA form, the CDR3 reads TGTGCCAGCAGCCCGCAGAGGGAGCCCCAGCATTTT.